This T cell receptor (beta chain) was obtained from a study of T cell changes during pregnancy in multiple sclerosis. Measured with immunoSEQ multiplex PCR; TCRdb has only the in-frame clones, and not every one. The sample contains roughly 83,000 clones, 91% of which appear only once. CDR1 is MNHEY, CDR2 SMNVEV, per germline (reference sequence). The CDR3 sequence is 16 residues long. Between the trimmed V and J ends, which lost 0 bases and 10 bases, there was a span of 16 bases. The sample consisted of PBMCs, taken in the first trimester of pregnancy. The chain joins TRBV27 to TRBJ1-6, with unresolved D. The receptor's source is a female donor in good health, serving as a control in a pregnancy study. Some clones in this sample may be carry-over from other donors' samples. CDR3 sequence (DNA): TGTGCCAGCAGTTTATCGATCCCCGGGATGGGCTCACCCCTCCACTTT. Translating gives CASSLSIPGMGSPLHF.